A selection of T cell receptor beta chains follows, all from one sample in a study of neurological immune-mediated disorders. MiXCR, applied by TCRdb to the 5' RACE reads, yields one record per CDR3 protein. The profile shows about 120,000 distinct CDR3 sequences, approximately 3.2% of them singletons. Sequencing was performed on PBMCs. These receptors all come from a woman aged 25-40 years with multiple sclerosis. Each CDR3 is given with its conserved first and last residue. The D gene is left open where the match is weak. The size field is filled for only some rows; it gives once, few, many or a size class.

>many|TRBV27|TRBJ2-2|-
TGTGCCAGCAGTTCGCAACTAGCTAGGCGCACCGGGGAGCTGTTTTTT
CASSSQLARRTGELFF
>many|TRBV19|TRBJ1-5|-
TGTGCCAGTAGTATAGAGGGGATTCAGCCCCAGCATTTT
CASSIEGIQPQHF
>-|TRBV18|TRBJ2-1|-
TGTGCCAGCTCACCACAAAATATCCATGAGCAGTTCTTC
CASSPQNIHEQFF
>many|TRBV27|TRBJ2-1|TRBD2
TGTGCCAGCAGTCATAGCGGGAATGAGCAGTTCTTC
CASSHSGNEQFF
>-|TRBV12-3/TRBV12-4|TRBJ1-5|-
TGTGCCAGCAGTAAATACAGGGAAAATAAGACCCAGAATTTT
CASSKYRENKTQNF
>many|TRBV20-1|TRBJ2-5|-
TGCAGTGCTAGCCAGGGTTCCCAAGAGACCCAGTACTTC
CSASQGSQETQYF
>many|TRBV5-4|TRBJ2-1|-
TGTGCCAGCAGCTTGGCTACCCCCAATGAGCAGTTCTTC
CASSLATPNEQFF
>many|TRBV25-1|TRBJ2-5|TRBD2
TGTGCCAGCAGTGAACACGGACTAGCGGGTCAAGAGACCCAGTACTTC
CASSEHGLAGQETQYF
>many|TRBV20-1|TRBJ1-5|-
TGCAGTGCTAGAGCCGCCGGCGCGGAGCCCCAGCATTTT
CSARAAGAEPQHF
>many|TRBV20-1|TRBJ1-4|-
TGCAGTGCTAGAAGACAGGTGGGCAATGAAAAACTGTTTTTT
CSARRQVGNEKLFF
>-|TRBV5-6|TRBJ1-1|-
TGTGCCAGCAGCTATTATCTTGTGAACACTGAAGCTTTCTTT
CASSYYLVNTEAFF
>many|TRBV15|TRBJ2-7|-
TGTGCCACCAGCAGAGATCTCGGAGACTCCTACGAGCAGTACTTC
CATSRDLGDSYEQYF
>few|TRBV5-1|TRBJ2-2|-
TGCGCCAGCAGCTTGGAGGTTGGGCCCAACACCGGGGAGCTGTTTTTT
CASSLEVGPNTGELFF
>many|TRBV6-6|TRBJ2-3|TRBD2
TGTGCCAGCAGTTTCCCAAGCGGGGGGGCCGAAGATACGCAGTATTTT
CASSFPSGGAEDTQYF
>many|TRBV20-1|TRBJ2-7|-
TGCAGTGCTAGAGATATCGGGACAAGTATATTAGAGCAGTACTTC
CSARDIGTSILEQYF
>many|TRBV3-1|TRBJ2-5|TRBD1
TGTGCCAGCAGCCAGGACAGGGTGTTGGAGACCCAGTACTTC
CASSQDRVLETQYF
>many|TRBV20-1|TRBJ2-5|TRBD2
TGCAGTGCCCTTGGGGCGGGAGTTGAGGAGACCCAGTACTTC
CSALGAGVEETQYF
>many|TRBV12-3/TRBV12-4|TRBJ2-1|TRBD2
TGTGCCATTTCAGACCCGGGCGGGAGAGGGTACAATGAGCAGTTCTTC
CAISDPGGRGYNEQFF
>many|TRBV10-2|TRBJ2-7|-
TGCGCCAGCAGTTTGACCGCCGAGCAGTACTTC
CASSLTAEQYF
>many|TRBV29-1|TRBJ2-7|-
TGCAGCGTTGGCCGTCAGGGGGGAGACGAGCAGTACTTC
CSVGRQGGDEQYF
>many|TRBV6-1|TRBJ2-7|TRBD1
TGTGCCAGCAGGTTACAGGGGGCCTTCTCCTACGAGCAGTACTTC
CASRLQGAFSYEQYF
>many|TRBV20-1|TRBJ2-7|TRBD1
TGCAGTGCGGACTCGGGACAGCCGCCCAACGAGCAGTACTTC
CSADSGQPPNEQYF
>many|TRBV11-2|TRBJ1-3|TRBD1
TGTGCCAGCAGCTTCACCGGGACAGCTGGAAACACCATATATTTT
CASSFTGTAGNTIYF
>many|TRBV20-1|TRBJ2-1|TRBD2
TGCAGTGCTACCCTAGCGGGAGGGCCTCATGAGCAGTTCTTC
CSATLAGGPHEQFF
>-|TRBV7-9|TRBJ2-3|TRBD2
TGTGCCAGCGCCCCCCATTTCCGGGAGGGGGATACGCAGTATTTT
CASAPHFREGDTQYF
>many|TRBV2|TRBJ2-7|TRBD1
TGTGCCAGCAGGCAGGGACAGGGGCCCTACGAGCAGTACTTC
CASRQGQGPYEQYF
>many|TRBV14|TRBJ1-1|-
TGTGCCAGCAGCCGAAACCCGAATCCGGACACTGAAGCTTTCTTT
CASSRNPNPDTEAFF
>many|TRBV5-6|TRBJ2-2|TRBD1
TGTGCCAGCAGCTCGCCCGGACAGGGGAGCGGCGGGGAGCTGTTTTTT
CASSSPGQGSGGELFF
>many|TRBV20-1|TRBJ2-2|TRBD1
TGCAGTGCTAGAAAGATGACAGGGGAGGCCGGGGAGCTGTTTTTT
CSARKMTGEAGELFF
>few|TRBV7-9|TRBJ2-5|-
TGTGCCAGCAGCTCAATGAAACCGGGACTTCAAGAGACCCAGTACTTC
CASSSMKPGLQETQYF
>many|TRBV6-5|TRBJ2-7|TRBD2
TGTGCCAGCAGTTACTGGCCCGGACTAGCGGGAGGGCCTAACGAGCAGTACTTC
CASSYWPGLAGGPNEQYF
>many|TRBV20-1|TRBJ2-5|-
TGCAGTGCTAGATGGGCGGGAAGCCAAGAGACCCAGTACTTC
CSARWAGSQETQYF
>many|TRBV12-3/TRBV12-4|TRBJ2-1|TRBD2
TGTGCCAGCAGTTTGGGGACTAGCTTCAATTACAATGAGCAGTTCTTC
CASSLGTSFNYNEQFF
>many|TRBV7-9|TRBJ1-1|-
TGTGCCAGCAGCCGGACAGATGGCGGACCTGAAGCTTTCTTT
CASSRTDGGPEAFF
>-|TRBV6-2/TRBV6-3|TRBJ1-5|TRBD1
TGTGCCAGCGGGGGGACAGCGCAAAATCAGCCCCAGCATTTT
CASGGTAQNQPQHF
>many|TRBV20-1|TRBJ1-6|-
TGCAGTGCCAGGAGGGGAATTGATTCACCCCTCCACTTT
CSARRGIDSPLHF
>-|TRBV29-1|TRBJ1-1|-
TGCAGCGTTGTGGCCTCCCAGGGGTATTCCCGCCGAACGGGACCTGAAGCTTTCTTT
CSVVASQGYSRRTGPEAFF
>many|TRBV29-1|TRBJ2-1|TRBD2
TGCAGCGCAACTAGCGGGAGACATGAGCAGTTCTTC
CSATSGRHEQFF
>many|TRBV15|TRBJ2-1|-
TGTGCCACCCGAGGAGCGAGCGGGACATCCTACAATGAGCAGTTCTTC
CATRGASGTSYNEQFF
>-|TRBV6-2/TRBV6-3|TRBJ1-2|-
TGTGCCAGCAGTTACGGTTGGGGTCCGAACTATGGCTACACCTTC
CASSYGWGPNYGYTF
>many|TRBV20-1|TRBJ2-7|-
TGCAGTGCCGTCCGAGGGAAGAGCTCCTACGAGCAGTACTTC
CSAVRGKSSYEQYF